The 3 T cell receptor beta chains in this list originate from one sample, sequenced in a study of blood T cell repertoires in COVID-19. Clones were read by immunoSEQ multiplex PCR, and TCRdb kept only the in-frame ones, dropping some. The sample includes around 500,000 clones, approximately 87% seen only once; the top ten take approximately 2%. Sequencing was carried out using PBMCs or T cells enriched from blood (not recorded which). These receptor sequences come from a woman aged 40 to 50 who had recovered from COVID-19.

The V and J genes are TRBV11-2 and TRBJ1-1; 7 nucleotides line up with TRBD1. Losses at the gene ends were 5 bases for V and 0 bases for J; bases not matched to a gene: 15. The CDR3 sequence is 18 residues long. From germline, CDR1 is SGHAT and CDR2 FQNNGV. The CDR3, as DNA: TGTGCCAGCAGCCCGCGGACAGGTTGGGAGCGAATGAACACTGAAGCTTTCTTT. As protein: CASSPRTGWERMNTEAFF.

The V call is TRBV7-2, the J call TRBJ1-5; no reliable D call. V lost 1 base and J lost 7, with 11 bases in between. This CDR3 has 14 amino acids. The germline V gene has CDR1 SGHTA and CDR2 FQGNSA. The CDR3 nucleotides read TGTGCCAGCAGCTTAGAAACAGCCCGCCAGCCCCAGCATTTT. Translating gives CASSLETARQPQHF. The whole variable domain, filled in from reference TRBV7-2 and TRBJ1-5, reads GAGVSQSPSNKVTEKGKDVELRCDPISGHTALYWYRQSLGQGLEFLIYFQGNSAPDKSGLPSDRFSAERTGGSVSTLTIQRTQQEDSAVYLCASSLETARQPQHFGDGTRLSIL.

This rearrangement joins TRBV12-3 or TRBV12-4 to TRBJ2-7, with D possibly matching TRBD2 (5 bases). Deletions cut 6 bases from V and 2 bases from J, with 8 bases between. The CDR3 extends over 12 amino acids. The CDR3 DNA sequence: TGTGCCAGCAGAAGCGGACCCTACGAGCAGTACTTC. Amino acid sequence: CASRSGPYEQYF.